Listed here are 9 T cell receptor beta chains from one sample, sequenced in a study of response to subunit inactivated influenza vaccine. Via MiXCR, TCRdb re-called the RT-PCR reads, giving one row per CDR3 protein. The table has 590,000 or so distinct CDR3 sequences, around 15% seen once. Sample: PBMCs from blood, taken 14 to 15 days before vaccination. The receptors derive from a man aged 45-65 years who received an inactivated influenza vaccine.

V gene TRBV7-9 combines with J gene TRBJ2-7, with 7 nucleotides matching TRBD1. J gave up 5 bases and V 8 bases, and 15 bases lay outside the gene matches. CDR1 is SEHNR, CDR2 FQNEAQ, per germline (reference sequence). CDR3 length: 15 residues. In nucleotides, the CDR3 is TGTGCCAGCGCCGTAGAGGGGGCGTATTGGGACGAGCAGTACTTC. Translated: CASAVEGAYWDEQYF.

The gene calls are TRBV28 and TRBJ2-7, with 9 bases that match TRBD1. Germline V lookup: CDR1 MDHEN, CDR2 SYDVKM. The CDR3 totals 15 residues. With 6 bases clipped from V and 4 bases from J, the junction kept 10 bases outside the gene matches. The CDR3 spells CASRRQGVSPYEQYF. The CDR3 DNA is TGTGCCAGCAGAAGACAGGGGGTCTCGCCGTACGAGCAGTACTTC. The variable domain in full, with the rest retrieved from reference TRBV28 and TRBJ2-7, is DVKVTQSSRYLVKRTGEKVFLECVQDMDHENMFWYRQDPGLGLRLIYFSYDVKMKEKGDIPEGYSVSREKKERFSLILESASTNQTSMYLCASRRQGVSPYEQYFGPGTRLTVT.

This chain links TRBV5-1 with TRBJ2-1; TRBD2 matches 9 bases. The CDR3 sequence is 15 residues long. Germline CDR1 is SGHRS and CDR2 is YFSETQ. With 4 bases clipped from V and 9 bases from J, the junction kept 11 bases outside the gene matches. CDR3 coding DNA: TGCGCCAGCAGCCTTTGGCGCGAGACTAGCGGTGAGCAGTTCTTC. It encodes CASSLWRETSGEQFF.

This clonotype was recorded at least ten times. The chain carries TRBV9 and TRBJ2-7; 10 bases fit TRBD1. Looked up from germline, CDR1 is SGDLS and CDR2 is YYNGEE. J lost 4 bases, V lost 3 bases, and 4 bases had no gene match. The CDR3 has 14 residues. CDR3 loop: CASSAGTGDYEQYF. The CDR3 DNA sequence: TGTGCCAGCAGCGCCGGGACAGGGGATTACGAGCAGTACTTC.

In the case of this clonotype: Without the conserved terminal phenylalanine or tryptophan, this CDR3 likely stems from a read error. The gene calls are TRBV4-1 and TRBJ1-3; D remains unclear. V gave up 5 bases and J gave up 3 bases, with 8 bases separating them. The CDR3 is 13 amino acids. Germline-derived CDR1 and CDR2 are MGHRA and YSYEKL. The CDR3 DNA reads TGCGCCAGCAGCACTCCATTTGGAAACACCATATATCTT. It yields the protein CASSTPFGNTIYL.

This clonotype was observed a few times. This chain connects TRBV6-5 to TRBJ1-2; D remains ambiguous. The CDR3 loop spans 15 amino acids. From germline, CDR1 is MNHEY and CDR2 SVGAGI. V shed 0 bases and J shed 5 bases, with 13 bases lying between them. CDR3 sequence: CASSYSKARPYGYTF. CDR3 DNA sequence: TGTGCCAGCAGTTACTCGAAGGCCAGGCCTTATGGCTACACCTTC.

For the CDR3, the DNA is TGTGCCAGCAGCTTAGAACCCAGGGTGAAACTCCTCCACTTT. This codes for CASSLEPRVKLLHF. The V gene is TRBV7-2, the J gene TRBJ1-6; D may be TRBD1 (5 bases). The CDR3 is 14 residues long. Germline V gives CDR1 SGHTA, CDR2 FQGNSA. The germline V and J ends were trimmed by 1 base and 15 bases, with 16 bases remaining between them.

The rearrangement uses TRBV12-3 or TRBV12-4 and TRBJ2-2; D call uncertain. Trimming took off 2 bases at V and 0 bases at J, with 13 bases between the two ends. This CDR3 is built from 17 residues. Written as DNA, the CDR3 is TGTGCCAGCAGTTTAATTGTGACACCCTCGAACACCGGGGAGCTGTTTTTT. Residues: CASSLIVTPSNTGELFF.

Points on this clonotype: A much larger clone is a single base away; this may be a read error. V and J are TRBV14 and TRBJ2-1; D gene uncertain. In germline, CDR1 is SGHDN, CDR2 FVKESK. Trimming pared 5 bases from V and 5 bases from J, leaving 4 bases between. The CDR3 runs to 11 residues. This chain's CDR3 is CASSVNNEQFF. The CDR3 bases are TGTGCCAGCAGCGTGAACAATGAGCAGTTCTTC.